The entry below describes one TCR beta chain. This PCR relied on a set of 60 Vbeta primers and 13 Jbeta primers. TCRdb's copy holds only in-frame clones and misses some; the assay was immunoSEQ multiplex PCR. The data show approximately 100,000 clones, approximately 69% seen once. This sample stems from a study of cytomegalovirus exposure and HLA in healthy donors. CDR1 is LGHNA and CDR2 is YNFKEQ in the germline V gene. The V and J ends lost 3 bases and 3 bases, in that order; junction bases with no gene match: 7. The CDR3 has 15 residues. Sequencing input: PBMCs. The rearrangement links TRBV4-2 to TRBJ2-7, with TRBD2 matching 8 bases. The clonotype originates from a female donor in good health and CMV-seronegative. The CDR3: CASSQDSGTSYEQYF. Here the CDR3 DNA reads TGTGCCAGCAGCCAGGACTCCGGGACTAGCTACGAGCAGTACTTC.